Listed here are 7 T cell receptor beta chains from one sample, sequenced in a study of blood T cell repertoires in COVID-19. Sequencing used immunoSEQ multiplex PCR; TCRdb keeps in-frame clones, though not all of them. Among 360,000 or so clones listed, around four fifths were seen once. Material: PBMCs or T cells enriched from blood (not recorded which). Every receptor here comes from a woman in her forties or fifties who had recovered from COVID-19.

The CDR3 bases are TGTGCCAGCAGCTTAGTACAGGGACATTCACCCCTCCACTTT. It translates to CASSLVQGHSPLHF. V is TRBV7-9 and J is TRBJ1-6; D possibly corresponds to TRBD1 (6 bases). Germline-derived CDR1 and CDR2 are SEHNR and FQNEAQ (reference sequence). V was shortened by 1 base and J by 8 bases, with 9 bases between the two germline ends. The CDR3 length is 14 residues.

The rearrangement joins TRBV6-5 to TRBJ1-2, with D uncertain. The germline V and J ends were trimmed by 0 bases and 1 base, with 9 bases remaining between them. There are 15 residues in the CDR3. Germline V gene sequence: CDR1 MNHEY, CDR2 SVGAGI. CDR3 sequence: CASSYSGPSNYGYTF. The CDR3, as DNA: TGTGCCAGCAGTTACTCGGGCCCCAGTAACTATGGCTACACCTTC.

To note about this clone: The same CDR3 also results from other DNA sequences found in this sample. The V call is TRBV6-1, the J call TRBJ2-7; D not certain. Germline assignment: CDR1 MNHNS and CDR2 SASEGT. The CDR3 consists of 14 residues. The V end lost 2 bases, the J end lost 1 base, and 9 bases lay between the germline ends. The DNA for the CDR3 is TGTGCCAGCAGTGAACCCGGGTCTTCCTACGAGCAGTACTTC. It codes for CASSEPGSSYEQYF.

V gene TRBV2 combines with J gene TRBJ2-5; 7 bases match TRBD1. Germline CDR1 and CDR2: SNHLY and FYNNEI. The CDR3 contains 16 residues. V lost 4 bases and J lost 1; bases outside the gene matches: 9. CDR3 nucleotides: TGTGCCAGCAGTGGTGGCTCCGGGACAGTCCAAGAGACCCAGTACTTC. Translating gives CASSGGSGTVQETQYF.

The CDR3 here is CANETEAFF. CDR3 nucleotides: TGCGCCAACGAGACTGAAGCTTTCTTT. The V call is TRBV23-1, the J call TRBJ1-1; D call uncertain. TRBV23-1 belongs to the ORF category, with a function that is uncertain. The CDR3 has 9 residues. The ends were cut back, 10 bases at V and 5 bases at J, with 5 bases in the middle.

In regard to this clone: The same CDR3 also results from other DNA sequences found in this sample. The V call is TRBV6-2 or TRBV6-3, the J call TRBJ2-7, with D unclear. The CDR3 is 11 residues long. Looked up from germline, CDR1 is MNHEY and CDR2 is SVGEGT. Between the trimmed V and J ends, which lost 6 bases and 7 bases, there was a span of 10 bases. The CDR3 is CASSPLREQYF. The CDR3 region has the DNA TGTGCCAGCAGCCCTCTGAGGGAGCAGTACTTC.

This clone was observed a few times. The chain has TRBV11-2 and TRBJ1-2; TRBD1 agrees at 9 bases. The CDR3 totals 15 residues. The V segment lost 0 bases and the J segment 7 bases; nucleotides outside the gene matches: 6. Looked up from germline, CDR1 is SGHAT and CDR2 is FQNNGV. CDR3 coding DNA: TGTGCCAGCAGCTTAGATCGGGGACAGGGAAGTGGCTACACCTTC. It encodes CASSLDRGQGSGYTF.